This T cell receptor (beta chain) stems from a study of cytomegalovirus exposure and HLA in healthy donors. The CDR3 contains 14 residues. Germline loops: CDR1 SGHRS, CDR2 YFSETQ. V gave up 1 base and J gave up 0 bases; unmatched junction bases: 1. This clone was counted a few times. Primers included in the PCR were 60 Vbeta and 13 Jbeta primers. Data came from immunoSEQ multiplex PCR; TCRdb stores just in-frame clones and leaves some out. The sample carries approximately 110,000 clones, approximately 86% recorded once. The sequencing input was PBMCs. V is TRBV5-1 and J is TRBJ2-7; 7 positions match TRBD2. This sequence was found in a man between 18 and 35 years old in good health and CMV-seronegative. The CDR3, as DNA: TGCGCCAGCAGCTTGTCTAGCGGCTCCTACGAGCAGTACTTC. Protein product: CASSLSSGSYEQYF.